Following are 28 T cell receptor beta chains from one sample sequenced in a study of post-analysis software for immune sequencing data. For these TCRs, the target antigens are not known. TCR beta cDNA libraries had unique molecular identifiers. TCRdb ran MiXCR on the PCR reads and lists one entry per CDR3 protein. Here the sample spans 650,000 to 850,000 distinct CDR3 sequences, under 70% being singletons. Study observations and caveats: The five TRBV segments detected at higher frequency in patients than in controls included TRBV5-6, TRBV5-1 and TRBV20-1.

Sequenced: blood. The receptors were gathered from a girl between 5 and 17 years old with multiple sclerosis.

The rearrangement links TRBV15 to TRBJ2-1, with 7 positions matching TRBD1. Germline lookup yields CDR1 LNHNV and CDR2 YYDKDF (reference sequence). The CDR3 sequence is 15 residues long. V dropped 4 bases and J dropped 7; count of bases not matched to a gene: 10. As DNA, the CDR3 is TGTGCCACCAGCAAGGAAAAGGGACAGACGAATGAGCAGTTCTTC. This codes for CATSKEKGQTNEQFF. Drawing the rest from reference TRBV15 and TRBJ2-1, the complete variable domain is DAMVIQNPRYQVTQFGKPVTLSCSQTLNHNVMYWYQQKSSQAPKLLFHYYDKDFNNEADTPDNFQSRRPNTSFCFLDIRSPGLGDTAMYLCATSKEKGQTNEQFFGPGTRLTVL.

The CDR3 spells CASNQRALGHNEQFF. In DNA form, the CDR3 reads TGTGCCAGCAACCAGCGGGCCTTGGGGCACAATGAGCAGTTCTTC. V is TRBV14 and J is TRBJ2-1; D may be TRBD2 (6 bases). Germline V gene lookup returns CDR1 SGHDN and CDR2 FVKESK. The ends were cut back, 7 bases at V and 5 bases at J, with 18 bases in the middle. This CDR3 is built from 15 residues.

The J gene is TRBJ1-4, the V gene TRBV29-1; 11 nucleotides agree with TRBD1. Trimming at V came to 4 bases and at J to 7 bases, leaving 2 bases not matched to a gene. Looked up from germline, CDR1 is SQVTM and CDR2 is ANQGSEA. This CDR3 has 13 residues. The CDR3 loop reads CSVVGTGGEKLFF. For the CDR3, the DNA is TGCAGCGTTGTGGGGACAGGGGGTGAAAAACTGTTTTTT.

This sequence joins TRBV18 and TRBJ1-5, with D hard to call. Germline CDR1 and CDR2: KGHSH and LQKENI. The CDR3 totals 15 residues. V was trimmed by 2 bases and J by 4 bases, leaving 12 bases between them. For the CDR3, the DNA is TGTGCCAGCTCACCAGGAAAGGTTCCTAATCAGCCCCAGCATTTT. Translation gives CASSPGKVPNQPQHF.

V gene TRBV7-8 combines with J gene TRBJ1-1, with a possible D match to TRBD1 (5 bases). Germline V gene lookup returns CDR1 SGHVS and CDR2 FQNEAQ. V lost 5 bases and J lost 0, with 10 bases in between. This CDR3 has 14 amino acids. In DNA, the CDR3 is TGTGCCAGCAGCCACGCAGGGTTGAACACTGAAGCTTTCTTT. This sequence encodes CASSHAGLNTEAFF.

This clonotype was seen only a few times. V and J are TRBV7-2 and TRBJ2-7, with unresolved D. CDR1 is SGHTA and CDR2 is FQGNSA in the germline V gene. The CDR3 runs to 15 residues. The ends were cut back, 5 bases at V and 0 bases at J, with 14 bases in the middle. CDR3 DNA sequence: TGTGCCAGCAGCCGCGATGCAGCGAGCTCCTACGAGCAGTACTTC. It translates to CASSRDAASSYEQYF. Together with reference TRBV7-2 and TRBJ2-7, the CDR3 gives the full variable domain: GAGVSQSPSNKVTEKGKDVELRCDPISGHTALYWYRQSLGQGLEFLIYFQGNSAPDKSGLPSDRFSAERTGGSVSTLTIQRTQQEDSAVYLCASSRDAASSYEQYFGPGTRLTVT.

DNA of the CDR3: TGTGCCACCAGCAGAGGTTCGACCGTCAATGAGCAGTTCTTC. Amino acids: CATSRGSTVNEQFF. This rearrangement joins TRBV15 to TRBJ2-1; D is undetermined. V gave up 1 base and J gave up 6 bases, with 10 bases separating them. CDR1 LNHNV and CDR2 YYDKDF come from the germline V gene (reference sequence). This CDR3 is built from 14 residues.

The V and J genes are TRBV20-1 and TRBJ2-5, with 7 nucleotides matching TRBD1. The CDR3 spans 13 residues. The germline CDR1 and CDR2 sequences are DFQATT and SNEGSKA (reference sequence). V lost 6 bases to trimming and J lost 5 bases; unmatched junction nucleotides: 9. Here the CDR3 reads CSAADRWMETQYF. Written as DNA, the CDR3 is TGCAGTGCCGCGGACAGGTGGATGGAGACCCAGTACTTC.

This chain links TRBV27 with TRBJ1-5, with D unresolved. The germline V gene encodes CDR1 MNHEY and CDR2 SMNVEV (reference sequence). This CDR3 is built from 15 residues. V was trimmed by 0 bases and J by 3 bases, leaving 9 bases between them. CDR3 in amino acids: CASSLSRQDNQPQHF. The CDR3 bases are TGTGCCAGCAGTTTATCTCGACAAGACAATCAGCCCCAGCATTTT.

The chain carries TRBV21-1 and TRBJ2-5; the table's D call of TRBD2 was not tested on the DNA. TRBV21-1 constitutes a pseudogene. The CDR3 totals 14 residues. The CDR3 protein is CASSAREEGETQYF. The DNA for the CDR3 is TGTGCCAGCAGCGCACGGGAGGAAGGAGAGACCCAGTACTTC.

The V gene is TRBV7-9, the J gene TRBJ2-7; possibly TRBD1 for D (6 bases). Germline V gene lookup returns CDR1 SEHNR and CDR2 FQNEAQ (reference sequence). Trimming pared 4 bases from V and 4 bases from J, leaving 14 bases between. The CDR3 loop spans 14 amino acids. The CDR3 region has the DNA TGTGCCAGCAGCTCTGGGGACACTTTGTACGAGCAGTACTTC. Its protein is CASSSGDTLYEQYF.

There are a few counts of this clonotype. The gene calls are TRBV7-2 and TRBJ2-7; no definite D call. The germline CDR1 and CDR2 sequences are SGHTA and FQGNSA. The CDR3 has 11 amino acids. Trimming stripped 3 bases from V and 7 bases from J, with 7 bases between. CDR3 sequence reads: CASSFEKEQYF. CDR3 sequence (DNA): TGTGCCAGCAGCTTTGAAAAGGAGCAGTACTTC.

This clonotype was seen a single time. The chain combines TRBV14 with TRBJ2-7; D perhaps matches TRBD2 (6 bases). The CDR3 totals 14 residues. Trimming stripped 4 bases from V and 2 bases from J, with 12 bases between. From germline, CDR1 is SGHDN and CDR2 FVKESK. The CDR3, as DNA: TGTGCCAGCAGCCGTCAACCGGGGGCCTACGAGCAGTACTTC. Protein product: CASSRQPGAYEQYF.

This clonotype was observed a handful of times. The chain joins TRBV7-2 to TRBJ2-5; 13 bases fit TRBD2. J gave up 5 bases and V 4 bases, and 1 base lay outside the gene matches. The CDR3 runs to 14 residues. Germline CDR1 reads SGHTA; CDR2 reads FQGNSA. The CDR3 bases are TGTGCCAGCAGCTCGACTAGCGGGGGGGAGACCCAGTACTTC. As protein: CASSSTSGGETQYF.

This clonotype was detected once. The chain uses TRBV6-5 and TRBJ1-1, with D unresolved. Germline V gives CDR1 MNHEY, CDR2 SVGAGI. V was shortened by 2 bases and J by 2 bases, with 9 bases between the two germline ends. This CDR3 spans 14 amino acids. The DNA for the CDR3 is TGTGCCAGCAGTTACGGCCAGTTCAACACTGAAGCTTTCTTT. Its protein product is CASSYGQFNTEAFF.

The chain couples TRBV4-2 to TRBJ2-7; the D gene is possibly TRBD2 (5 bases). Germline CDR1 is LGHNA and CDR2 is YNFKEQ. The CDR3 runs 16 residues. Trimming took off 2 bases at V and 4 bases at J, with 18 bases between the two ends. The CDR3 loop is CASSQSLGRGEYEQYF. CDR3 in DNA: TGTGCCAGCAGCCAATCTCTGGGGAGAGGAGAATACGAGCAGTACTTC.

V gene TRBV4-1 combines with J gene TRBJ2-7; a weak D match, TRBD2 (5 bases). Trimming cost V 4 bases and J 6 bases, with 19 bases left between them. The CDR3 has 15 residues. Germline CDR1 reads MGHRA; CDR2 reads YSYEKL. CDR3 protein: CASSLGTAGIGEQYF. CDR3 coding DNA: TGCGCCAGCAGCCTCGGAACGGCCGGGATCGGCGAGCAGTACTTC.

CDR3: CSVEVVNSNEQFF. DNA of the CDR3: TGCAGCGTTGAAGTGGTAAATAGTAATGAGCAGTTCTTC. This chain links TRBV29-1 with TRBJ2-1; D gene uncertain. This CDR3 region has 13 residues. V gave up 1 base and J gave up 7 bases, with 11 bases separating them. Germline CDR1 SQVTM, CDR2 ANQGSEA.

In this sample, this clonotype turned up once. The rearrangement joins TRBV9 to TRBJ2-7; weak D call: TRBD1 (6 bases). Trimming shortened V by 2 bases and J by 0 bases, and 12 bases separated the two germline ends. Germline V gives CDR1 SGDLS, CDR2 YYNGEE. The CDR3 has 15 amino acids. The CDR3 reads CASSVEGEVSYEQYF. The CDR3 bases are TGTGCCAGCAGCGTTGAGGGGGAAGTCTCCTACGAGCAGTACTTC.

V usage is TRBV15 and J usage is TRBJ1-2; 7 positions agree with TRBD1. This CDR3 has 15 amino acids. V lost 4 bases and J lost 4; bases outside the gene matches: 9. Germline V CDR1 and CDR2: LNHNV, YYDKDF (reference sequence). CDR3 protein: CATSNPGQASYGYTF. The CDR3 DNA follows: TGTGCCACCAGCAACCCTGGACAGGCCTCCTATGGCTACACCTTC.

The chain recombines TRBV15 with TRBJ2-1; D might be TRBD2 (6 bases). The V gene's germline CDR1 is LNHNV and CDR2 YYDKDF (reference sequence). The CDR3 contains 17 residues. With 1 base removed from V and 3 bases from J, the gap between germline ends came to 16 bases. CDR3 sequence: CATSRVVLANNYNEQFF. CDR3 sequence (DNA): TGTGCCACCAGCAGAGTCGTGCTAGCGAACAACTACAATGAGCAGTTCTTC.

This sequence joins TRBV5-1 and TRBJ2-7; D is undetermined. V was clipped by 1 base and J by 2 bases, with 10 bases between them. The CDR3 covers 14 residues. Germline assignment: CDR1 SGHRS and CDR2 YFSETQ. CDR3 sequence: CASSLSLGPYEQYF. The CDR3 DNA reads as TGCGCCAGCAGCTTGAGCCTTGGACCCTACGAGCAGTACTTC.

This clonotype was recorded a few times. This CDR3 fails to terminate in the conserved phenylalanine or tryptophan, so it likely reflects a read error. The V and J genes are TRBV15 and TRBJ1-5, with TRBD1 identical over 8 bases. With V trimmed by 5 bases and J by 6 bases, 12 bases remained unmatched. CDR1 and CDR2 (germline): LNHNV, YYDKDF (reference sequence). The CDR3 has 16 residues. CDR3 amino acids: CATSGGQGGILQPQHV. Here the CDR3 DNA reads TGTGCCACCAGCGGAGGACAGGGAGGCATTCTTCAGCCCCAGCATGTT.

V is TRBV7-8 and J is TRBJ2-5; the match to TRBD2 covers 10 bases. Germline-derived CDR1 and CDR2 are SGHVS and FQNEAQ. J lost 11 bases, V lost 5 bases, and 17 bases had no gene match. The CDR3 totals 16 residues. CDR3: CASSTRLAGLSGEQYF. The CDR3, as DNA: TGTGCCAGCAGCACACGACTAGCGGGCCTTTCGGGTGAGCAGTACTTC. The full variable domain, its missing parts supplied by reference TRBV7-8 and TRBJ2-5, is GAGVSQSPRYKVAKRGQDVALRCDPISGHVSLFWYQQALGQGPEFLTYFQNEAQLDKSGLPSDRFFAERPEGSVSTLKIQRTQQEDSAVYLCASSTRLAGLSGEQYFGPGTRLLVL.

V is TRBV5-1 and J is TRBJ2-5; 7 bases are a match to TRBD1. The J call may not be correct, given that the DNA end is closer to TRBJ2-7. The CDR3 length is 15 residues. Germline CDR1 is SGHRS and CDR2 is YFSETQ. The CDR3 nucleotides read TGCGCCAGCAGCTTGGGGCTGGACAGGACCTACGAGCAGTACTTC. Translating gives CASSLGLDRTYEQYF.

CDR3 coding DNA: TGCAGCGTTTTACCCAGCGGGGCTTACAATGAGCAGTTCTTC. It is translated as CSVLPSGAYNEQFF. V gene TRBV29-1 combines with J gene TRBJ2-1, with 7 positions matching TRBD2. This CDR3 region has 14 residues. CDR1 is SQVTM, CDR2 ANQGSEA, per germline. V trimming: 5 bases; J trimming: 4 bases; junction bases outside the gene matches: 8.

The V gene is TRBV6-5, the J gene TRBJ2-5; TRBD1 agrees at 8 bases. CDR3 length equals 15 residues. V gave up 5 bases and J gave up 2 bases; unmatched junction bases: 7. The germline CDR1 and CDR2 sequences are MNHEY and SVGAGI. CDR3 in DNA: TGTGCCAGCAGTCGAACTGGGACAGGTCAAGAGACCCAGTACTTC. This gives the protein CASSRTGTGQETQYF.

This clonotype showed up just a few times. The chain uses TRBV12-3 or TRBV12-4 and TRBJ2-3; 9 positions agree with TRBD2. This CDR3 has 16 amino acids. Trimming took 7 bases from V and 2 from J; bases not matched to a gene: 10. Here the CDR3 reads CASTQLAGTSTDTQYF. The CDR3 DNA follows: TGTGCCAGCACCCAGCTAGCGGGGACGTCCACAGATACGCAGTATTTT.